The clone carrying this T cell receptor beta chain was found once. Its specificity is unknown. The CDR3 length is 12 residues. Between the trimmed V and J ends, which lost 3 bases and 1 base, there was a span of 5 bases. CDR1 and CDR2 (germline): SQVTM, ANQGSEA. The method was immunoSEQ multiplex PCR; TCRdb's version includes in-frame clones alone and lacks a portion of them. The top ten hold roughly 4.2% of the sample, which has some 120,000 clones, about 90% seen once. The record originates from a study of T cell responses to AZD1222 COVID-19 vaccine. Whole-study results and caveats: Unmutated variant regions reportedly attract nearly half of all spike-specific TCRs.

The material was peripheral blood, obtained on day 0 of AZD1222 vaccination. The receptor was derived from an adult in good health. The rearrangement joins TRBV29-1 to TRBJ2-3; D not certain. The CDR3 nucleotides are TGCAGCGTTGAGGGCGGCACAGATACGCAGTATTTT. This translates into CSVEGGTDTQYF.